The 6 T cell receptor beta chains presented below share a single source sample, sequenced in a study of blood T cell repertoires in COVID-19. This table comes from immunoSEQ multiplex PCR, and its TCRdb copy is limited to in-frame clones, with some not included. The sample yields 100,000 or so clones, roughly nine tenths seen once. Sequencing used peripheral blood. These receptors were obtained from a man between 60 and 75 years old with acute or convalescent COVID-19.

The chain uses TRBV24-1 and TRBJ2-1, with 11 bases identical to TRBD2. V was pared by 3 bases and J by 7 bases, with 10 bases of the junction left unmatched. The V gene's germline CDR1 is KGHDR and CDR2 SFDVKD. The CDR3 has 17 residues. The CDR3 here is CATSDTAGASGRNEQFF. DNA of the CDR3: TGTGCCACCAGTGATACCGCCGGGGCTAGCGGGAGGAATGAGCAGTTCTTC.

The chain links TRBV4-1 to TRBJ1-2, with 7 bases fitting TRBD1. The trim removed 4 bases at V and 6 bases at J, leaving 14 bases unmatched. This CDR3 has 16 residues. Germline loops: CDR1 MGHRA, CDR2 YSYEKL. The DNA of the CDR3 is TGCGCCAGCAGCCGAGGCCAGGGGGATCCCATCCATGGCTACACCTTC. It yields the protein CASSRGQGDPIHGYTF.

The chain joins TRBV7-2 to TRBJ2-1; D may be TRBD2 (5 bases). Germline CDR1 is SGHTA and CDR2 is FQGNSA. V lost 2 bases, J lost 4 bases, and 12 bases lay in between. CDR3 length: 15 residues. The CDR3 region has the DNA TGTGCCAGCAGCTTAAATTCGGGAAATTACAATGAGCAGTTCTTC. Translation gives CASSLNSGNYNEQFF.

V is TRBV12-3 or TRBV12-4 and J is TRBJ1-6; no definite D call. This CDR3 has 12 residues. Trimming shortened V by 8 bases and J by 11 bases, and 13 bases separated the two germline ends. This CDR3 is CASGDSAAPLHF. The DNA of the CDR3 is TGTGCCAGCGGTGACTCGGCGGCACCCCTCCACTTT.

V is TRBV5-1 and J is TRBJ2-1, with D unresolved. This CDR3 has 16 residues. In germline, CDR1 is SGHRS, CDR2 YFSETQ. Trimming took off 0 bases at V and 6 bases at J, with 16 bases between the two ends. The CDR3 loop is CASSLVAPVGLNEQFF. The CDR3 nucleotides are TGCGCCAGCAGCTTGGTGGCCCCGGTGGGCCTCAATGAGCAGTTCTTC.

V usage is TRBV27 and J usage is TRBJ2-2, with 8 bases lining up with TRBD2. Germline V gives CDR1 MNHEY, CDR2 SMNVEV (reference sequence). V lost 6 bases, J lost 2 bases, and 5 bases stayed unmatched. The CDR3 runs 15 residues. CDR3 protein: CASRLRGGNTGELFF. The CDR3 nucleotides read TGTGCCAGCAGGCTTCGGGGGGGAAACACCGGGGAGCTGTTTTTT.